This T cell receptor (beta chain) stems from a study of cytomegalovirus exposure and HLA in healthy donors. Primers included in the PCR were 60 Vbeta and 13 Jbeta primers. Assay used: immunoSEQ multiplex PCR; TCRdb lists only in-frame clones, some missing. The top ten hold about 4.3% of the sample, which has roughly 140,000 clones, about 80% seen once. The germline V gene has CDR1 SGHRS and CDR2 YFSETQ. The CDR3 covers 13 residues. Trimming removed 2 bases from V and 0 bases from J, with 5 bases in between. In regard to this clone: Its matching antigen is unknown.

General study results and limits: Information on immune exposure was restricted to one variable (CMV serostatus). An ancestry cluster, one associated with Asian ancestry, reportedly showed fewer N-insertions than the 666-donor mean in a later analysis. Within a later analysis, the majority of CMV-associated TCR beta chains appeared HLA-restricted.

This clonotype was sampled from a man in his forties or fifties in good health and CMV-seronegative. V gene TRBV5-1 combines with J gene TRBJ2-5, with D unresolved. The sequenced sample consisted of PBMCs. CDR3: CASSLTDQETQYF. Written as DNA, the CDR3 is TGCGCCAGCAGCTTAACAGACCAAGAGACCCAGTACTTC. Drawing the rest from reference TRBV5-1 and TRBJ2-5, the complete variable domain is KAGVTQTPRYLIKTRGQQVTLSCSPISGHRSVSWYQQTPGQGLQFLFEYFSETQRNKGNFPGRFSGRQFSNSRSEMNVSTLELGDSALYLCASSLTDQETQYFGPGTRLLVL.